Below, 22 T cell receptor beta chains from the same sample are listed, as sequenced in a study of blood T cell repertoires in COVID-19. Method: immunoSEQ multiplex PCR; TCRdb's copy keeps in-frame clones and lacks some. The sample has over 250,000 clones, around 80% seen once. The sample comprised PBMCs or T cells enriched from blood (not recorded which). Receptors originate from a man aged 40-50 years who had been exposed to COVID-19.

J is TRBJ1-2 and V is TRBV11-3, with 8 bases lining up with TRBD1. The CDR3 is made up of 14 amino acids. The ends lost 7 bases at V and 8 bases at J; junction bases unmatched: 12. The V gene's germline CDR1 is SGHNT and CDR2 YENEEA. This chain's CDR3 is CASNFIQGADGYTF. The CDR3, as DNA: TGTGCCAGCAACTTTATTCAGGGGGCTGACGGCTACACCTTC.

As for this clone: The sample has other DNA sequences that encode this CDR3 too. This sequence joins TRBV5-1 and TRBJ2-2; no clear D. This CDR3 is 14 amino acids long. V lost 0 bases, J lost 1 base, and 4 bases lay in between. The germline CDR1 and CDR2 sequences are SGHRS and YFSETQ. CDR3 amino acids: CASSLGGNTGELFF. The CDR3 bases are TGCGCCAGCAGCTTGGGAGGGAACACCGGGGAGCTGTTTTTT.

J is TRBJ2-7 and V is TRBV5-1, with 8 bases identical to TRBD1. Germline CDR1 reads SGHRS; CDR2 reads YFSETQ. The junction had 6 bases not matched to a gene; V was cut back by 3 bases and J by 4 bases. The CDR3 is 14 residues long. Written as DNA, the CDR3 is TGCGCCAGCAGCTCGACAGGGGAGTATTACGAGCAGTACTTC. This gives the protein CASSSTGEYYEQYF.

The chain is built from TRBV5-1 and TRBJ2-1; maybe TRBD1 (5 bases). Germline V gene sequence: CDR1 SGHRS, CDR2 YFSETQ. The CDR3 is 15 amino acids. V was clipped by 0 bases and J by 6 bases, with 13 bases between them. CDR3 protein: CASSLAAGQPNEQFF. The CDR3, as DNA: TGCGCCAGCAGCTTGGCCGCAGGGCAACCCAATGAGCAGTTCTTC.

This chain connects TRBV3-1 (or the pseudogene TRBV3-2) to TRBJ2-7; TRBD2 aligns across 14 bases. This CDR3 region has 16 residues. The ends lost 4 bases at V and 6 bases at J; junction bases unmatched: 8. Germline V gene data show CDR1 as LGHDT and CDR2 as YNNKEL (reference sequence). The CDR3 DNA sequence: TGTGCCAGCAGCCTAGGGACTAGCGGGAGAGCTCTCGAGCAGTACTTC. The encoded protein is CASSLGTSGRALEQYF.

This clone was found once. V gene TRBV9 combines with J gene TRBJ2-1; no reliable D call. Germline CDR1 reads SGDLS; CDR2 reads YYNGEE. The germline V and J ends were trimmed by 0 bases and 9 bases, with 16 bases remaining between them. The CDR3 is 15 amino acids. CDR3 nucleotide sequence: TGTGCCAGCAGCGTAGATTCGTTGAGTAGAGGTGAGCAGTTCTTC. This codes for CASSVDSLSRGEQFF.

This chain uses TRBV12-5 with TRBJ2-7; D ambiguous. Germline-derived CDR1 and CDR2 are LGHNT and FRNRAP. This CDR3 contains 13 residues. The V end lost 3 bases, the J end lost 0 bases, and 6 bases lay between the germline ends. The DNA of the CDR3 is TGTGCTAGTGGTTTAATTAGCTCCTACGAGCAGTACTTC. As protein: CASGLISSYEQYF.

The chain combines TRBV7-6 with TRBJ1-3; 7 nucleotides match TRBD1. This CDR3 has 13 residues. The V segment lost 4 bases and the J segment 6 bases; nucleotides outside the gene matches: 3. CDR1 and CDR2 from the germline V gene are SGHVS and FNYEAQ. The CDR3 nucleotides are TGTGCCAGCAGCTCCGACAGGGCAAACACCATATATTTT. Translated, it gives CASSSDRANTIYF.

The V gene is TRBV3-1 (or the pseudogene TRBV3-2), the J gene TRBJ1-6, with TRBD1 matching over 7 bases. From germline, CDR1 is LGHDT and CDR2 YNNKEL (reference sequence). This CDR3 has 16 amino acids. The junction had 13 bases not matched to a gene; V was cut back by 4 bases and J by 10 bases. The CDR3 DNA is TGTGCCAGCAGCCTCCTACCCGGGACAGACATATCACCCCTCCACTTT. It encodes CASSLLPGTDISPLHF.

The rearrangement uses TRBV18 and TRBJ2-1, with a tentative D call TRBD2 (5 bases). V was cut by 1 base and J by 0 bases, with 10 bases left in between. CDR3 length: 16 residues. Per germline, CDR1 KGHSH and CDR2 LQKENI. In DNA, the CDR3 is TGTGCCAGCTCACCACAAGCGCGGGTCTCCTACAATGAGCAGTTCTTC. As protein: CASSPQARVSYNEQFF.

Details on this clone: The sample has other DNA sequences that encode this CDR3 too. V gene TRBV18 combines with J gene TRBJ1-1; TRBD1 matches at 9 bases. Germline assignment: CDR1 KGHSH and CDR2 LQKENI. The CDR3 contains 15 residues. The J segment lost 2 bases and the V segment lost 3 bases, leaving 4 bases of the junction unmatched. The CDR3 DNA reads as TGTGCCAGCTCACCGCAGGGACAGGGCAACACTGAAGCTTTCTTT. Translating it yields CASSPQGQGNTEAFF.

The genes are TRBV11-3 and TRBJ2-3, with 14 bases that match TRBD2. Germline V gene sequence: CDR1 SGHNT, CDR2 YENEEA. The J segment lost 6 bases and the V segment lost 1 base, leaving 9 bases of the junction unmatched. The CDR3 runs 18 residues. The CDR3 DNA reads TGTGCCAGCAGCTTAGGATCTGGGACTAGCGGGAGTCGGGATACGCAGTATTTT. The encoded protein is CASSLGSGTSGSRDTQYF.

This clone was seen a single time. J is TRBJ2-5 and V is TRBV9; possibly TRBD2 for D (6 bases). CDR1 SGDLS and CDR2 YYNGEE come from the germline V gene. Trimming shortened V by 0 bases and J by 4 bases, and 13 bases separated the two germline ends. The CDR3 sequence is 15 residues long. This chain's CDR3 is CASSVGAGWGETQYF. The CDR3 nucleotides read TGTGCCAGCAGCGTAGGAGCGGGTTGGGGAGAGACCCAGTACTTC.

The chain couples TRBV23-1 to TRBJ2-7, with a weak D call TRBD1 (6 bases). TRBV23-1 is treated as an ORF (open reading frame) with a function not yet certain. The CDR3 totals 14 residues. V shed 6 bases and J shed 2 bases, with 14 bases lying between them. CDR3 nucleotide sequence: TGCGCCAGCAGGCGGACAGACTACGCCTACGAGCAGTACTTC. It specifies CASRRTDYAYEQYF.

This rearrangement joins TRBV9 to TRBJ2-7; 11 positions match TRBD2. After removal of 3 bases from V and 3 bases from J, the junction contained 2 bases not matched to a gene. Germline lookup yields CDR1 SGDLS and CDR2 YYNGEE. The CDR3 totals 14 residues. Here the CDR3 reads CASSEGTSGYEQYF. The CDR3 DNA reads TGTGCCAGCAGCGAGGGGACTAGCGGCTACGAGCAGTACTTC.

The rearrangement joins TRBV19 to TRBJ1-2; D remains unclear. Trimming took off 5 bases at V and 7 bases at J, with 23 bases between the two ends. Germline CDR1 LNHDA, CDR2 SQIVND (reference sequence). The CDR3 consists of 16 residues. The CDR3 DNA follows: TGTGCCAGTAGTGTAGTTATTGGTGTAAGAGCTGGTGGCTACACCTTC. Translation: CASSVVIGVRAGGYTF.

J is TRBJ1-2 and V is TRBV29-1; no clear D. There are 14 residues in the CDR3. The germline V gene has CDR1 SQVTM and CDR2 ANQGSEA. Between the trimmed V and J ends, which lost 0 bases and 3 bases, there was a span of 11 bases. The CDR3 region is CSVEERTVYYGYTF. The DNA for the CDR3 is TGCAGCGTTGAAGAACGCACGGTTTACTATGGCTACACCTTC.

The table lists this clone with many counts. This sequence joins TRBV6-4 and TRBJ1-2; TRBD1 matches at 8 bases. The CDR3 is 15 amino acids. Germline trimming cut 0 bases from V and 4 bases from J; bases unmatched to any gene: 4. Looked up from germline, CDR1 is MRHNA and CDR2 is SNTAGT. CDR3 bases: TGTGCCAGCAGTGACTCTGCAGGGGGCGCCTATGGCTACACCTTC. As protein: CASSDSAGGAYGYTF.

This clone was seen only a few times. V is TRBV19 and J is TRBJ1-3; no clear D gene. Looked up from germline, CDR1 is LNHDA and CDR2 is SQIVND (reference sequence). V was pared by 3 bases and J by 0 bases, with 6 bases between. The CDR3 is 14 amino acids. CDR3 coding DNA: TGTGCCAGTAGTATTTTTTACTCTGGAAACACCATATATTTT. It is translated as CASSIFYSGNTIYF.

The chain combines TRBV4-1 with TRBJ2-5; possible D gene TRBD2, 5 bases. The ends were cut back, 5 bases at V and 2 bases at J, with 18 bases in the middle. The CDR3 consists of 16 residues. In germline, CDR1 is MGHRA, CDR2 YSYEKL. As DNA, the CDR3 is TGCGCCAGCAGCAGTATAGCATTCGGGGTTCAAGAGACCCAGTACTTC. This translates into CASSSIAFGVQETQYF.

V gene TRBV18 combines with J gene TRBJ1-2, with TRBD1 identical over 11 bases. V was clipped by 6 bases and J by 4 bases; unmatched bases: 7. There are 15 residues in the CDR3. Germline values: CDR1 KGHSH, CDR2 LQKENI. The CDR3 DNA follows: TGTGCCAGCTCTCGCGGACAGGGGGCGGCCTATGGCTACACCTTC. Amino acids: CASSRGQGAAYGYTF. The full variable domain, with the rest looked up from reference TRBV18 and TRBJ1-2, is NAGVMQNPRHLVRRRGQEARLRCSPMKGHSHVYWYRQLPEEGLKFMVYLQKENIIDESGMPKERFSAEFPKEGPSILRIQQVVRGDSAAYFCASSRGQGAAYGYTFGSGTRLTVV.

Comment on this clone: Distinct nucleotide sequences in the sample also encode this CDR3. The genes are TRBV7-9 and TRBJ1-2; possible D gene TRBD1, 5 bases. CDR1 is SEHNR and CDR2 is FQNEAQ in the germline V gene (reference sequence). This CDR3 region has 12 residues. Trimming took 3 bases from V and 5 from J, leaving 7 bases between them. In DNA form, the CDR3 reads TGTGCCAGCAGCTTGTCAGGGTATGGCTACACCTTC. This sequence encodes CASSLSGYGYTF.